This is a list of T cell receptor beta chains from one sample in a study of blood T cell repertoires in COVID-19. Only in-frame clones appear in the TCRdb table, and some are missing; sequencing was by immunoSEQ multiplex PCR. This sample yields roughly 250,000 clones, of which approximately 80% are seen a single time; 5.5% to 7.5% belongs to the top ten. Sequencing was done on a sample of peripheral blood. The receptors were sampled from a woman aged 60 to 75 with active or convalescent COVID-19. Both conserved end residues are part of each CDR3. Each record gives: V gene, D gene, clone size, J gene, CDR3 DNA, CDR3 protein. A D gene is named only where the DNA matches it firmly. Clone sizes are given selectively: once, few, many, or a class where the clone is expanded.

v_call: TRBV4-1
d_call: TRBD2
clone_size: few
j_call: TRBJ2-4
cdr3_nt: TGCGCCAGCAGCCAAGATCGGGGGGTAGCGGGGGAAAAAAACATTCAGTACTTC
cdr3_aa: CASSQDRGVAGEKNIQYF

v_call: TRBV28
d_call: NA
clone_size: NA
j_call: TRBJ1-5
cdr3_nt: TGTGCCAGCTACCAGGGCCGCAATCAGCCCCAGCATTTT
cdr3_aa: CASYQGRNQPQHF

v_call: TRBV4-1
d_call: NA
clone_size: NA
j_call: TRBJ1-6
cdr3_nt: TGCGCCAGCAGCCCCCCGAGCGGTCATAATTCACCCCTCCACTTT
cdr3_aa: CASSPPSGHNSPLHF

v_call: TRBV7-8
d_call: NA
clone_size: NA
j_call: TRBJ2-1
cdr3_nt: TGTGCCAGCAGCTTAAGGAGAACTGACAATGAGCAGTTCTTC
cdr3_aa: CASSLRRTDNEQFF

v_call: TRBV5-1
d_call: TRBD1
clone_size: few
j_call: TRBJ2-1
cdr3_nt: TGCGCCAGCAGCTGGGCGGGACAGGGGTACAATGAGCAGTTCTTC
cdr3_aa: CASSWAGQGYNEQFF

v_call: TRBV5-5
d_call: TRBD1
clone_size: NA
j_call: TRBJ2-3
cdr3_nt: TGTGCCAGCACCTCAACAACAAACAGGGGGCGTTCGACAGATACGCAGTATTTT
cdr3_aa: CASTSTTNRGRSTDTQYF

v_call: TRBV11-2
d_call: NA
clone_size: NA
j_call: TRBJ2-2
cdr3_nt: TGTGCCAGCAACCTATTCAGCGGGCCCACCGGGGAGCTGTTTTTT
cdr3_aa: CASNLFSGPTGELFF

v_call: TRBV19
d_call: TRBD1
clone_size: NA
j_call: TRBJ1-4
cdr3_nt: TGTGCCAGTAGCTGGACAGGCGAGAAGGAAAAACTGTTTTTT
cdr3_aa: CASSWTGEKEKLFF

v_call: TRBV18
d_call: NA
clone_size: NA
j_call: TRBJ1-1
cdr3_nt: TGTGCCAGCTCACCAGGAGGACTGAACACTGAAGCTTTCTTT
cdr3_aa: CASSPGGLNTEAFF

v_call: TRBV6-5
d_call: NA
clone_size: NA
j_call: TRBJ2-3
cdr3_nt: TGTGCCAGCAGTTACCTTGGGCACACAGATACGCAGTATTTT
cdr3_aa: CASSYLGHTDTQYF

v_call: TRBV6-1
d_call: TRBD1
clone_size: NA
j_call: TRBJ1-1
cdr3_nt: TGTGCCAGCAGTGAAAACCCGAGCCTGACAGGGCTGAACACTGAAGCTTTCTTT
cdr3_aa: CASSENPSLTGLNTEAFF

v_call: TRBV4-1
d_call: NA
clone_size: NA
j_call: TRBJ2-1
cdr3_nt: TGCGCCAGCAGGCAAGGGCTAGGCTCCTACAATGAGCAGTTCTTC
cdr3_aa: CASRQGLGSYNEQFF

v_call: TRBV5-6
d_call: TRBD1
clone_size: NA
j_call: TRBJ2-3
cdr3_nt: TGTGCCAGCAGCTCACAGGGGGCAGTGGCAGATACGCAGTATTTT
cdr3_aa: CASSSQGAVADTQYF

v_call: TRBV7-9
d_call: NA
clone_size: NA
j_call: TRBJ2-2
cdr3_nt: TGTGCCAGCAGCTTACAGCGCATCGTCGCCGGGGAGCTGTTTTTT
cdr3_aa: CASSLQRIVAGELFF

v_call: TRBV18
d_call: TRBD1
clone_size: NA
j_call: TRBJ2-1
cdr3_nt: TGTGCCAGCTCACCACCGGGACAGGGGTACAATGAGCAGTTCTTC
cdr3_aa: CASSPPGQGYNEQFF

v_call: TRBV6-5
d_call: TRBD1
clone_size: NA
j_call: TRBJ1-5
cdr3_nt: TGTGCCAGCAGGGCCACAGGGGGCACTTGGCAGCCCCAGCATTTT
cdr3_aa: CASRATGGTWQPQHF

v_call: TRBV19
d_call: TRBD1
clone_size: NA
j_call: TRBJ1-1
cdr3_nt: TGTGCCAGTAGTATCAGATCAGGGGGCACTGAAGCTTTCTTT
cdr3_aa: CASSIRSGGTEAFF

v_call: TRBV11-2
d_call: TRBD1
clone_size: NA
j_call: TRBJ1-2
cdr3_nt: TGTGCCAGCAGCTACACAGGGGCGGTGAATGGCTACACCTTC
cdr3_aa: CASSYTGAVNGYTF

v_call: TRBV14
d_call: NA
clone_size: once
j_call: TRBJ2-3
cdr3_nt: TGTGCCAGCAGCCACCTCCCGGGGTCTAGCACAGATACGCAGTATTTT
cdr3_aa: CASSHLPGSSTDTQYF

v_call: TRBV5-4
d_call: TRBD2
clone_size: NA
j_call: TRBJ2-1
cdr3_nt: TGTGCCAGCAGCTCCCAAGGCGGGAGCTCCTACAATGAGCAGTTCTTC
cdr3_aa: CASSSQGGSSYNEQFF

v_call: TRBV24-1
d_call: TRBD2
clone_size: NA
j_call: TRBJ2-2
cdr3_nt: TGTGCCACCAGCCCTAGCGGGAGTATCACCGGGGAGCTGTTTTTT
cdr3_aa: CATSPSGSITGELFF

v_call: TRBV15
d_call: TRBD2
clone_size: NA
j_call: TRBJ2-3
cdr3_nt: TGTGCCACCAGCAGAGCAGGGCCCGGGACTAGCACCACAGATACGCAGTATTTT
cdr3_aa: CATSRAGPGTSTTDTQYF

v_call: TRBV2
d_call: TRBD1
clone_size: few
j_call: TRBJ1-5
cdr3_nt: TGTGCCAGCAAAGGACAGGGTGGAAATCAGCCCCAGCATTTT
cdr3_aa: CASKGQGGNQPQHF

v_call: TRBV18
d_call: TRBD1
clone_size: few
j_call: TRBJ1-1
cdr3_nt: TGTGCCAGCTCGCCGGGACAGGGGGCCACTGAAGCTTTCTTT
cdr3_aa: CASSPGQGATEAFF

v_call: TRBV18
d_call: NA
clone_size: NA
j_call: TRBJ1-1
cdr3_nt: TGTGCCAGCTTTTTGGACAGGAACACTGAAGCTTTCTTT
cdr3_aa: CASFLDRNTEAFF

v_call: TRBV15
d_call: TRBD1
clone_size: NA
j_call: TRBJ2-7
cdr3_nt: TGTGCCACCAGCAGAGAAGGACAGGGGGCCTACGAGCAGTACTTC
cdr3_aa: CATSREGQGAYEQYF

v_call: TRBV29-1
d_call: NA
clone_size: NA
j_call: TRBJ2-1
cdr3_nt: TGCAGCGTTGACCCTGGGAGGAATGAGCAGTTCTTC
cdr3_aa: CSVDPGRNEQFF

v_call: TRBV24-1
d_call: TRBD1
clone_size: once
j_call: TRBJ2-5
cdr3_nt: TGTGCCACCAGTGATCCGGGACAGGAGGTAAAAGAGACCCAGTACTTC
cdr3_aa: CATSDPGQEVKETQYF

v_call: TRBV4-2
d_call: TRBD2
clone_size: NA
j_call: TRBJ2-5
cdr3_nt: TGTGCCAGCAGCCATTGGACTAGCGGGGGAGAGACCCAGTACTTC
cdr3_aa: CASSHWTSGGETQYF

v_call: TRBV6-5
d_call: NA
clone_size: NA
j_call: TRBJ1-1
cdr3_nt: TGTGCCAGCAGCCGAGTTCTGTCCGGGAACACTGAAGCTTTCTTT
cdr3_aa: CASSRVLSGNTEAFF

v_call: TRBV25-1
d_call: NA
clone_size: few
j_call: TRBJ1-2
cdr3_nt: TGTGCCACCTCCCCTAGGGCGGGGGCTGGCTACACCTTC
cdr3_aa: CATSPRAGAGYTF